Listed below are T cell receptor beta chains from one sample, sequenced in a study of cytomegalovirus exposure and HLA in healthy donors. Measured with immunoSEQ multiplex PCR; TCRdb has only the in-frame clones, and not every one. The data contain 150,000 to 200,000 clones, 79% of them singletons. Sequenced material: PBMCs. Receptors were obtained from a woman aged 40 to 50 in good health and CMV-seronegative. The conserved cysteine and the conserved F or W are not part of the CDR3 here. The order of the fields is CDR3 length, V gene, clone size, CDR3 protein. Clone size, where shown, is once, few, many, or a class for clones that have expanded.

14	TRBV19	.	ASSRRTSAQKETQY
12	TRBV5-4	.	ASSYHGVNTEAF
15	TRBV5-1	.	ASSLAPSGGETGELF
13	TRBV11-2	.	ASSLGSSYNSPLH
13	TRBV5-6	.	ASSLGTSGTDTQY
15	TRBV7-6	.	ASSFGFSGTGGEKLF
11	TRBV27	once	ASSRGPDTEAF
13	TRBV6-1	few	ASSERGRGNTEAF
10	TRBV28	.	ASSVAGYEQY
11	TRBV5-6	few	ASSFVSGSEQY
16	TRBV5-1	.	ASSQNRGLKLQNYEQY
13	TRBV2	.	ASRDTGAGGQPQH
11	TRBV6-4	.	ASSDGRGSPLH
13	TRBV7-6	.	ASSSAGAGMGEQF
9	TRBV20-1	.	SARPKETQY
13	TRBV30	once	AWSVNGPALNEQF
13	TRBV9	.	ASSVGHTLGNEQF
13	TRBV27	few	ASSLSPGPSGKLF
13	TRBV7-2	.	ASSLATGLSEKLF
11	TRBV29-1	.	SVRGLSGNTIY
12	TRBV29-1	.	SVGAGLSYNEQF
17	TRBV19	.	ASSPGRGTGGLSNYGYT
11	TRBV2	.	ASSPDRDQPQH
12	TRBV30	.	AWSEMTVTRGYT
16	TRBV14	few	ASSQEVTGKSSRNTIY
15	TRBV19	.	ASSNDRGTSTNEKLF
17	TRBV27	.	ASAHRWGAGAGGPSEQF
17	TRBV18	.	ASSPTPIGQNSYNSPLH
17	TRBV5-8	.	ASSLGRTSGGGSTDTQY
12	TRBV18	.	ASSRNRENYGYT
13	TRBV7-3	.	ASSSGLAPTDTQY
12	TRBV25-1	.	ASSPQVSGNTIY
14	TRBV19	.	ASTPLASASTDTQY
13	TRBV5-1	.	ASRQSGVRQNEQF
10	TRBV6-6	.	ASLGGAAEQF
14	TRBV5-1	.	ASSPGDRDGNEKPF
14	TRBV4-2	.	ASSQVVGRQNEKLF
13	TRBV5-4	.	ASSFTSGGAETQY
11	TRBV6-1	.	ASSRQGSYEQY
11	TRBV6-1	.	ASIDHNDRHAF
15	TRBV9	once	ASSVGGHRTFYNEQF
15	TRBV2	.	ASSEARGQGRGQPQH
14	TRBV28	.	ASSLRDRRRNQPQH
13	TRBV2	.	ASSESGQGYYGYT
14	TRBV19	.	ASANGLASPKDTQY
14	TRBV28	few	ASSLGWGQGNSPLH
11	TRBV25-1	.	ASSGDRPYGYT
11	TRBV7-9	.	ASSLDRVYGYT
10	TRBV27	.	ASSLLTGELF
13	TRBV30	few	AWSVSGISNQPQH